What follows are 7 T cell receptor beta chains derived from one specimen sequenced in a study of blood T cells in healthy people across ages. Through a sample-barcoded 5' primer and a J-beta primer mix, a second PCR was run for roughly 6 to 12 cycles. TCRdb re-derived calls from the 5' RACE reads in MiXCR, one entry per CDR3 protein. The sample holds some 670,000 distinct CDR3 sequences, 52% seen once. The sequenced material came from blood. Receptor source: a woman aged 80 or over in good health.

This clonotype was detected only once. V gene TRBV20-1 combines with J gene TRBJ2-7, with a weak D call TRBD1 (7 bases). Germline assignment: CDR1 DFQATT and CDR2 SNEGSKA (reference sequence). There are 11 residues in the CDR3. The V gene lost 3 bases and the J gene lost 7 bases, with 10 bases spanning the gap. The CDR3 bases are TGCAGTGCTAGGACAGGGAGGGAGCAGTACTTC. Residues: CSARTGREQYF.

CDR3 amino acids: CASSDPGTGKYEQYF. The CDR3, as DNA: TGTGCCAGCAGTGACCCTGGGACAGGGAAATACGAGCAGTACTTC. The V gene is TRBV25-1, the J gene TRBJ2-7, with TRBD1 identical over 9 bases. CDR1 is MGHDK, CDR2 SYGVNS, per germline. The ends lost 3 bases at V and 4 bases at J; junction bases unmatched: 7. CDR3 length: 15 residues.

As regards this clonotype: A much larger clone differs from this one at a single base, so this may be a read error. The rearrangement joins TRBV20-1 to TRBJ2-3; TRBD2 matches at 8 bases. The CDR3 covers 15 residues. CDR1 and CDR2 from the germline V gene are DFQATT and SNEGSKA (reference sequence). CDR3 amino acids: CSATKDRTSTDAQYF. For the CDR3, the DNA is TGCAGTGCTACCAAAGACAGGACTAGCACAGATGCGCAGTATTTT.

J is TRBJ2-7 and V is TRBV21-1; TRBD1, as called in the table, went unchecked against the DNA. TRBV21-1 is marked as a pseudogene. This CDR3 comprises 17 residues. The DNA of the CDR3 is TGTGCCAGCAGCAAAGCGGTTCGGCAGGGGGCGTCCTACGAGCAGTACTTC. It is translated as CASSKAVRQGASYEQYF.

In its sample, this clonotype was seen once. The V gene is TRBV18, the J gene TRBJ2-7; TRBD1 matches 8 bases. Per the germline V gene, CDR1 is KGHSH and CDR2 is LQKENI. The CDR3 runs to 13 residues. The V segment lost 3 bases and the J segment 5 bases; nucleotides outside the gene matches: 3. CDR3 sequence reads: CASSPPDRDEQYF. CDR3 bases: TGTGCCAGCTCACCGCCGGACAGGGACGAGCAGTACTTC. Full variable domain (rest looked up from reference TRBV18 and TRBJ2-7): NAGVMQNPRHLVRRRGQEARLRCSPMKGHSHVYWYRQLPEEGLKFMVYLQKENIIDESGMPKERFSAEFPKEGPSILRIQQVVRGDSAAYFCASSPPDRDEQYFGPGTRLTVT.

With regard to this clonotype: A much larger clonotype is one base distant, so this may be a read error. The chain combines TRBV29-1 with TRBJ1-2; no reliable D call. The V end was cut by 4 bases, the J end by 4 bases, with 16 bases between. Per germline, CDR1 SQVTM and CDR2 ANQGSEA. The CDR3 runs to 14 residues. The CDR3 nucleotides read TGCAGCGTTGTCGTTCTAGGTTGGAGCTATGGCTACACCTTC. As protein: CSVVVLGWSYGYTF.

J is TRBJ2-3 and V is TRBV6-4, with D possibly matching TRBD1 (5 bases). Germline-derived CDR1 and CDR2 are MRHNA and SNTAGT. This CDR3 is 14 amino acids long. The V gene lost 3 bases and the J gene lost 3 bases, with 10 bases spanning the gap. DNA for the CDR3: TGTGCCAGCAGTGAAACGCAGGGTACAGATACGCAGTATTTT. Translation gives CASSETQGTDTQYF.